This TCR beta chain appears in the sequencing data of a study of T-cell reconstitution after alpha-beta-depleted transplantation in children. The CDR3 length is 16 residues. Trimming pared 4 bases from V and 0 bases from J, leaving 13 bases between. Preparation of the TCRbeta library was carried out with unique molecular identifiers. TCRdb analysed the PCR reads with MiXCR anew, one entry per CDR3 protein. The repertoire consists of 400,000 to 500,000 distinct CDR3 sequences, with roughly 11% occurring once and the leading ten covering roughly 6%. The sequence was obtained from a human donor who donated a stem cell graft to a child with acute myeloid leukemia. Sequencing used PBMCs from the stem cell graft donor, obtained from the stem cell graft. The gene calls are TRBV12-3 or TRBV12-4 and TRBJ1-5; D may be TRBD1 (6 bases). CDR3 coding DNA: TGTGCCAGCAGTTCCCCTCGGACAGATAGCAATCAGCCCCAGCATTTT. This sequence encodes CASSSPRTDSNQPQHF.